This TCR beta chain originates from a study of shared clonotypes between healthy human individuals. The overall study: Three plates each covered CD4 naive and memory; CD8 naive two, CD8 memory one.

Only CD45RO-negative cells positively selected for CCR7 counted as naive CD8 cells, so terminally differentiated effector memory CD45RA+ cells were excluded. The assay was carried out at the deep level. TCRdb's copy holds only in-frame clones and misses some; the assay was immunoSEQ multiplex PCR. The repertoire consists of hundreds of thousands of clones, with 95% occurring once and the leading ten covering over 0.1%. A note on this clone: Its antigen is unidentified.

General study points: Four donors had about 5% of their naive CD4 clonotypes in common.

The receptor comes from a woman in her 30s in good health. The sample taken for sequencing was naive CD8+ T cells sorted from blood.

The DNA for the CDR3 is TGTGCCAGCAGCTTAGCGCCACTAGCCTATGAGCAGTTCTTC. It encodes CASSLAPLAYEQFF. The chain employs TRBV7-6 and TRBJ2-1, with D possibly being TRBD2 (6 bases). The CDR3 is made up of 14 amino acids. CDR1 is SGHVS, CDR2 FNYEAQ, per germline. V dropped 0 bases and J dropped 8 bases, with 11 bases sitting between them.